This TCR beta chain was recorded in a study of CD4+ T cells in melanoma. This CDR3 is 16 amino acids long. Germline V CDR1 and CDR2: PRHDT, FYEKMQ (reference sequence). V dropped 1 base and J dropped 0 bases, with 7 bases sitting between them. Findings and caveats of the study: Neoantigen-specific CD4+ T cells in melanoma reportedly had diverse differentiation states. CD8+ T cell, macrophage and B cell function reportedly correlated with neoantigen-specific CD4+ T cells.

About this clone: The antigen is not known.

The repertoire was sequenced with immunoSEQ multiplex PCR; TCRdb's copy has only in-frame clones and lacks some. The sample shows some 10,000 clones, about two thirds of them seen only once. Sequenced material: cells from a culture (not recorded whether cultured in vitro). This chain links TRBV13 with TRBJ2-6; D is undetermined. This TCR was sampled from a human donor with melanoma. For the CDR3, the DNA is TGTGCCAGCAGCTTAGTGACGGTCTCTGGGGCCAACGTCCTGACTTTC. Translation gives CASSLVTVSGANVLTF.